This passage covers 4 T cell receptor beta chains from one sample sequenced in a study of blood T cell repertoires in COVID-19. Assay: immunoSEQ multiplex PCR; the TCRdb copy retains only in-frame clones and omits some. Of some 240,000 clones in the sample, 87% are singletons; the top ten hold just over 7%. The specimen was peripheral blood. Receptor source: a man in his fifties or sixties who had recovered from COVID-19.

This chain uses TRBV6-5 with TRBJ2-7; possibly TRBD2 for D (6 bases). V was cut by 6 bases and J by 5 bases, with 14 bases left in between. CDR1 and CDR2 from the germline V gene are MNHEY and SVGAGI. The CDR3 runs to 13 residues. The CDR3 DNA follows: TGTGCCAGCAGGATCGGGACTTTAAACGAGCAGTACGTC. It codes for CASRIGTLNEQYV.

The sample holds one count of this clone. The chain recombines TRBV27 with TRBJ2-3; D may be TRBD1 (6 bases). The length of the CDR3 is 16 residues. Germline-derived CDR1 and CDR2 are MNHEY and SMNVEV (reference sequence). V was pared by 2 bases and J by 0 bases, with 12 bases between. The CDR3 DNA reads TGTGCCAGCAGTTTACGAGGGGGATTTAGCACAGATACGCAGTATTTT. Amino acids: CASSLRGGFSTDTQYF.

The V and J genes are TRBV30 and TRBJ2-3; D perhaps matches TRBD1 (5 bases). The V end was cut by 5 bases, the J end by 8 bases, with 14 bases between. In germline, CDR1 is GTSNPN, CDR2 SVGIG (reference sequence). The CDR3 has 12 amino acids. The DNA of the CDR3 is TGTGCCTGGGATAAATACAGGCTTACGCAGTATTTT. This gives the protein CAWDKYRLTQYF.

J is TRBJ1-2 and V is TRBV5-1; maybe TRBD1 (6 bases). Germline loops: CDR1 SGHRS, CDR2 YFSETQ. V gave up 4 bases and J gave up 4 bases, with 14 bases separating them. This CDR3 spans 14 amino acids. In DNA form, the CDR3 reads TGCGCCAGCAGCATGACAGGCAGGAGCTATGGCTACACCTTC. Its translation is CASSMTGRSYGYTF.